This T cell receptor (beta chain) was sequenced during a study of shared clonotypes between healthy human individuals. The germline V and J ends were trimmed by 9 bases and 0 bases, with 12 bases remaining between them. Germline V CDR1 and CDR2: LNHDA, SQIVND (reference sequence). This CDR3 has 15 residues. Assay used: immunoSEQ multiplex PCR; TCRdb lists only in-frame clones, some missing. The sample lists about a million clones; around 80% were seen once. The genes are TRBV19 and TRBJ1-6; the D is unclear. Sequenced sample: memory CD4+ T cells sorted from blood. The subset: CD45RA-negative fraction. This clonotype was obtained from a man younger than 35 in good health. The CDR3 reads CASGFRSSYNSPLHF. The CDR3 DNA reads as TGTGCCAGCGGCTTTAGAAGCTCCTATAATTCACCCCTCCACTTT.